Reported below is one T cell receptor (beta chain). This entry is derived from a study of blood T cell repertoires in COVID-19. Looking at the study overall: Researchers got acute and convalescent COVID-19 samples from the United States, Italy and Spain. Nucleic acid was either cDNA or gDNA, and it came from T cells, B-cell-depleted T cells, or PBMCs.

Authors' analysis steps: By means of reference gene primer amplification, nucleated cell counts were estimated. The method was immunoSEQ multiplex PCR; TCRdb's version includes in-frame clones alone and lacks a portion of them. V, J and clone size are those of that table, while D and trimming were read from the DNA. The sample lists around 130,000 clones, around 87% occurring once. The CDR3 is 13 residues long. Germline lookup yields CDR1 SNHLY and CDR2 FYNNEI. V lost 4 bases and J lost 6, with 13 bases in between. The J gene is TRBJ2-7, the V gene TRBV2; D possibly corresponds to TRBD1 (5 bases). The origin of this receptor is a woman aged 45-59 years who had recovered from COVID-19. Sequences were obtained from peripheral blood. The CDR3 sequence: CASSAGPGREQYF. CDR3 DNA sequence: TGTGCCAGCAGTGCAGGGCCCGGGCGCGAGCAGTACTTC.